This T cell receptor (beta chain) originates from a study of CD8+ T cells in alopecia areata. Reverse transcription of extracted RNA yielded cDNA, which provided the sequencing template. Sequenced by immunoSEQ multiplex PCR; TCRdb stores in-frame clones only, minus some. The sample shows 150,000 to 200,000 clones, 65% of them seen only once. There are a few counts of this clone. Its antigen remains unknown. Regarding treatment: oral pan-JAK inhibitor, 5-10 mg twice daily. Overall study findings and caveats: In scalp samples, resident alphabeta T cells of normal skin are also sequenced.

The V end lost 0 bases, the J end lost 0 bases, and 11 bases lay between the germline ends. This CDR3 has 15 residues. Per germline, CDR1 GTSNPN and CDR2 SVGIG (reference sequence). The sequencing here drew on CD4+ T cells sorted from blood, taken at week 4, from a patient treated with tofacitinib. The V gene is TRBV30, the J gene TRBJ1-1; D possibly corresponds to TRBD1 (5 bases). This receptor was taken from a human donor with alopecia areata. The CDR3 region is CAWSVQAGMNTEAFF. DNA of the CDR3: TGTGCCTGGAGTGTACAAGCAGGGATGAACACTGAAGCTTTCTTT.